This TCR beta chain was profiled in a study of blood T cell repertoires in COVID-19. Clones were read by immunoSEQ multiplex PCR, and TCRdb kept only the in-frame ones, dropping some. The repertoire consists of some 130,000 clones, with approximately 84% occurring once and the leading ten covering 1.4%. This clone was picked up one time. CDR1 and CDR2 from the germline V gene are SGHKS and YYEKEE (reference sequence). The CDR3 sequence is 15 residues long. The V end was cut by 4 bases, the J end by 4 bases, with 14 bases between. This receptor was obtained from a man between 60 and 70 years old with acute or convalescent COVID-19. Source material: peripheral blood. The V gene is TRBV5-5, the J gene TRBJ1-4; D uncertain. For the CDR3, the DNA is TGTGCCAGCAGCGGCATCCCCAGAATTAATGAAAAACTGTTTTTT. It encodes CASSGIPRINEKLFF.